This TCR beta chain was retrieved from a study of vaccination effects on CD4 cells after COVID-19. Study details: Two doses of BNT162b2 or mRNA-1273 vaccine were administered to participants.

The length of the CDR3 is 16 residues. Trimming took 3 bases from V and 5 from J; bases not matched to a gene: 12. Germline CDR1 SGHVS, CDR2 FQNEAQ. With the ViraFEST assay, the study expanded antigen-specific CD4+ T cells using viral peptide pools, then sequenced them. Following culture for approximately ten days, CD4+ T cells were isolated. Among the vaccine recipients, none had a prior SARS-CoV-2 infection, and nucleocapsid antibodies were negative. The culture medium for two million PBMC per well included 8.5 to 10 IU/ml IL-2 and around 9.9 ug/ml peptides. On this clone: Its antigen remains unidentified.

Clones were sequenced by immunoSEQ multiplex PCR, and TCRdb holds only the in-frame ones, with some missing. The top ten hold approximately 4% of the sample, which has 55,000 to 80,000 clones, roughly 72% seen once. V gene TRBV7-8 combines with J gene TRBJ1-1; TRBD1 aligns across 7 bases. Sequenced here: CD4+ T cells from PBMCs cultured with HCoV-OC43 spike peptides, sampled before COVID-19 vaccination. Subset defined: HCoV-OC43 spike overlapping peptide pool stimulation. The receptor's source is a human donor who received a COVID-19 vaccine. CDR3 protein: CASSFRDSPRGTEAFF. The CDR3, as DNA: TGTGCCAGCAGCTTCCGGGACAGCCCACGAGGTACTGAAGCTTTCTTT.